The sequence of this TCR beta chain was determined in a study of metastatic and nonmetastatic thyroid tumors. With MiXCR, TCRdb reprocessed the PCR reads. The repertoire holds more than 40,000 clones, with around 24% as singletons. Germline V lookup: CDR1 MNHNS, CDR2 SASEGT. With 6 bases removed from V and 0 bases from J, the gap between germline ends came to 12 bases. This CDR3 spans 15 amino acids. By proportion, this clone is medium-sized (0.01 to 0.1%). Patients underwent thyroid surgery, and none had received any treatment before it. The genes are TRBV6-1 and TRBJ1-5; maybe TRBD1 (5 bases). The receptor's source is a female donor with papillary thyroid cancer or a benign thyroid nodule (not recorded which). Some clones in this sample may be carry-over from other donors' samples. The sequenced material came from tumor tissue. CDR3 DNA: TGTGCCAGCAGCCTACAGGATAATAGCAATCAGCCCCAGCATTTT. This gives the protein CASSLQDNSNQPQHF.